Each of the 10 T cell receptor beta chains below was sequenced from the same sample in a study of blood T cell repertoires in COVID-19. Sequencing was performed with immunoSEQ multiplex PCR; in TCRdb, only in-frame clones are kept and a portion is missing. The sample yields about 230,000 clones, 70% to 85% seen once. Material for sequencing was peripheral blood. These receptors all come from a woman in her forties who had recovered from COVID-19.

The chain uses TRBV6-2 or TRBV6-3 and TRBJ1-3, with D perhaps TRBD1 (5 bases). Per the germline V gene, CDR1 is MNHEY and CDR2 is SVGEGT. V was pared by 4 bases and J by 0 bases, with 13 bases between. The CDR3 totals 16 residues. The CDR3 coding sequence is TGTGCCAGCAGTTCCTCTTACGACAGCTCTGGAAACACCATATATTTT. It encodes CASSSSYDSSGNTIYF.

V is TRBV11-2 and J is TRBJ1-2, with 7 bases that match TRBD1. J was trimmed by 2 bases and V by 5 bases; bases with no gene match: 17. CDR1 and CDR2 (germline): SGHAT, FQNNGV. This CDR3 region has 18 residues. The CDR3 DNA reads TGTGCCAGCAGCGCCACCCCCCAAACGGCCAGGGGGAACTATGGCTACACCTTC. Translating it yields CASSATPQTARGNYGYTF.

This rearrangement joins TRBV5-6 to TRBJ1-1; D gene ambiguous. Per germline, CDR1 SGHDT and CDR2 YYEEEE. The CDR3 is 13 residues long. Trimming stripped 2 bases from V and 7 bases from J, with 12 bases between. The CDR3 sequence: CASSFTGSGEAFF. CDR3 in DNA: TGTGCCAGCAGCTTTACCGGGAGCGGTGAAGCTTTCTTT. The variable domain in full, with the rest retrieved from reference TRBV5-6 and TRBJ1-1, is DAGVTQSPTHLIKTRGQQVTLRCSPKSGHDTVSWYQQALGQGPQFIFQYYEEEERQRGNFPDRFSGHQFPNYSSELNVNALLLGDSALYLCASSFTGSGEAFFGQGTRLTVV.

V usage is TRBV3-1 (or the pseudogene TRBV3-2) and J usage is TRBJ2-7; D gene uncertain. Trimming removed 0 bases from V and 2 bases from J, with 8 bases in between. Germline loops: CDR1 LGHDT, CDR2 YNNKEL (reference sequence). This CDR3 comprises 14 residues. The CDR3: CASSQEGATYEQYF. DNA of the CDR3: TGTGCCAGCAGCCAAGAAGGAGCAACCTACGAGCAGTACTTC.

J is TRBJ1-6 and V is TRBV6-5; TRBD1 agrees at 8 bases. This CDR3 is 15 amino acids long. Germline V gene sequence: CDR1 MNHEY, CDR2 SVGAGI. V lost 5 bases and J lost 9; bases outside the gene matches: 9. This CDR3 reads CASSKQGAQSSPLHF. CDR3 bases: TGTGCCAGCAGTAAGCAGGGGGCGCAAAGTTCACCCCTCCACTTT.

The V call is TRBV7-2, the J call TRBJ2-5; D possibly corresponds to TRBD2 (6 bases). CDR1 is SGHTA and CDR2 is FQGNSA in the germline V gene. The V and J ends lost 6 bases and 4 bases respectively, with 18 bases between them. This CDR3 is 15 amino acids long. The CDR3 reads CASRNQNYGGETQYF. CDR3 DNA: TGTGCCAGCAGGAATCAAAATTACGGGGGAGAGACCCAGTACTTC. Full variable domain (remainder filled in from reference TRBV7-2 and TRBJ2-5): GAGVSQSPSNKVTEKGKDVELRCDPISGHTALYWYRQSLGQGLEFLIYFQGNSAPDKSGLPSDRFSAERTGGSVSTLTIQRTQQEDSAVYLCASRNQNYGGETQYFGPGTRLLVL.

The chain carries TRBV3-1 (or the pseudogene TRBV3-2) and TRBJ1-2; D gene uncertain. CDR3 length equals 15 residues. Germline values: CDR1 LGHDT, CDR2 YNNKEL (reference sequence). V lost 2 bases and J lost 8, with 18 bases in between. CDR3 nucleotide sequence: TGTGCCAGCAGCCAATGGAGGACGGATGGAAGGGGCTACACCTTC. This translates into CASSQWRTDGRGYTF.

V and J are TRBV2 and TRBJ2-3; possible D gene TRBD2, 6 bases. CDR1 and CDR2 from the germline V gene are SNHLY and FYNNEI. There are 13 residues in the CDR3. The V end lost 3 bases, the J end lost 6 bases, and 10 bases lay between the germline ends. This CDR3 is CASSEGGRDTQYF. DNA of the CDR3: TGTGCCAGCAGTGAGGGAGGTCGGGATACGCAGTATTTT.

The V gene is TRBV19, the J gene TRBJ2-7; tentative D call: TRBD2 (5 bases). V lost 5 bases and J lost 0, with 8 bases in between. The CDR3 is 13 residues long. The V gene's germline CDR1 is LNHDA and CDR2 SQIVND (reference sequence). The DNA of the CDR3 is TGTGCCAGTAGTCCCGGGGACTCCTACGAGCAGTACTTC. Translating gives CASSPGDSYEQYF. The variable domain in full, with the rest retrieved from reference TRBV19 and TRBJ2-7, is DGGITQSPKYLFRKEGQNVTLSCEQNLNHDAMYWYRQDPGQGLRLIYYSQIVNDFQKGDIAEGYSVSREKKESFPLTVTSAQKNPTAFYLCASSPGDSYEQYFGPGTRLTVT.

The chain is built from TRBV24-1 and TRBJ1-3, with 7 bases aligning to TRBD1. This CDR3 region has 15 residues. Germline loops: CDR1 KGHDR, CDR2 SFDVKD. V trimming: 3 bases; J trimming: 4 bases; junction bases outside the gene matches: 5. CDR3 DNA sequence: TGTGCCACCAGTGATACGAGACAGGGCGGAAACACCATATATTTT. This sequence encodes CATSDTRQGGNTIYF.